This record concerns one T cell receptor beta chain sequence. The V gene's germline CDR1 is MGHRA and CDR2 YSYEKL. CDR3 length: 17 amino acids. The V and J ends lost 0 bases and 3 bases, in that order; junction bases with no gene match: 7. TCRdb's copy holds only in-frame clones and misses some; the assay was immunoSEQ multiplex PCR. The sample consists of 350,000 to 400,000 clones, 70% to 90% of them appearing once. This sample was included in a study of blood T cell repertoires in COVID-19. This clonotype was obtained from a woman in her twenties or thirties with acute COVID-19. The sample was PBMCs or T cells enriched from blood (not recorded which). The chain is built from TRBV4-1 and TRBJ2-3; 9 bases line up with TRBD2. The CDR3 region has the DNA TGCGCCAGCAGCCAAGATAGCGGGGGATCGAGGACAGATACGCAGTATTTT. This translates into CASSQDSGGSRTDTQYF.